These 30 T cell receptor beta chains were all obtained from the same sample, sequenced in a study of blood T cell repertoires in COVID-19. TCRdb's copy holds only in-frame clones and misses some; the assay was immunoSEQ multiplex PCR. The table lists about 48,000 clones, 89% of them singletons. Sequencing was performed on peripheral blood. These receptor sequences come from a woman of 80 years or more with acute or convalescent COVID-19.

This chain uses TRBV21-1 with TRBJ2-5; whether TRBD2, the table's D call, matches the DNA was not checked. TRBV21-1 is assigned pseudogene status. The CDR3 length is 15 residues. In nucleotides, the CDR3 is TGTGCCAGCAGCAAAGCTAGACTAGATCAAGAGACCCAGTACTTC. Its protein product is CASSKARLDQETQYF.

This clone appeared a single time. The rearrangement joins TRBV7-7 to TRBJ2-2; tentative D call: TRBD1 (5 bases). Germline V gene sequence: CDR1 SSHAT, CDR2 FNYEAQ (reference sequence). The CDR3 consists of 16 residues. Trimming took off 0 bases at V and 5 bases at J, with 13 bases between the two ends. The CDR3 spells CASSLAAGIVTGELFF. The CDR3 bases are TGTGCCAGCAGCTTAGCGGCAGGGATAGTAACCGGGGAGCTGTTTTTT.

The CDR3 loop reads CATQPASGYNEQFF. The CDR3 region has the DNA TGCGCCACCCAACCGGCTAGCGGGTACAATGAGCAGTTCTTC. The chain joins TRBV5-1 to TRBJ2-1, with TRBD2 matching over 8 bases. Germline V CDR1 and CDR2: SGHRS, YFSETQ. The CDR3 is 14 residues long. Unmatched junction bases numbered 9, after V lost 9 bases and J lost 4 bases.

V usage is TRBV5-1 and J usage is TRBJ2-5; D is uncertain. Trimming took 7 bases from V and 2 from J, leaving 6 bases between them. Germline V CDR1 and CDR2: SGHRS, YFSETQ. There are 11 residues in the CDR3. CDR3 DNA: TGCGCCAGCGCCCTACAAGAGACCCAGTACTTC. Encoded protein: CASALQETQYF.

The chain links TRBV23-1 to TRBJ2-7, with TRBD2 as a possible D gene (5 bases). TRBV23-1 has ORF status, its function being uncertain. The CDR3 has 12 amino acids. V was pared by 4 bases and J by 9 bases, with 13 bases between. The CDR3 is CASSLKREGQYV. CDR3 sequence (DNA): TGCGCCAGCAGTCTAAAACGGGAAGGGCAGTACGTC.

The chain is built from TRBV24-1 and TRBJ1-4; D is uncertain. The length of the CDR3 is 15 residues. The V gene lost 9 bases and the J gene lost 0 bases, with 13 bases spanning the gap. The germline V gene encodes CDR1 KGHDR and CDR2 SFDVKD. CDR3 coding DNA: TGTGCCACCCCGGGGTCCTCTGCAACTAATGAAAAACTGTTTTTT. This sequence encodes CATPGSSATNEKLFF.

This chain connects TRBV6-5 to TRBJ2-5; TRBD2 matches at 8 bases. V gave up 10 bases and J gave up 4 bases; unmatched junction bases: 8. CDR3 length equals 13 residues. Germline CDR1 and CDR2: MNHEY and SVGAGI. The chain's CDR3 is CATRGAAIETQYF. CDR3 sequence (DNA): TGTGCCACGCGGGGGGCAGCGATAGAGACCCAGTACTTC.

V is TRBV11-3 and J is TRBJ2-3; 8 nucleotides match TRBD2. The V segment lost 6 bases and the J segment 8 bases; nucleotides outside the gene matches: 7. Per the germline V gene, CDR1 is SGHNT and CDR2 is YENEEA. The CDR3 has 13 amino acids. The CDR3 is CASSAGGEGTQYF. As DNA, the CDR3 is TGTGCCAGCAGTGCCGGGGGGGAAGGTACGCAGTATTTT.

The chain recombines TRBV14 with TRBJ2-1; 9 nucleotides line up with TRBD2. With V trimmed by 8 bases and J by 9 bases, 14 bases remained unmatched. This CDR3 is built from 15 residues. Germline V CDR1 and CDR2: SGHDN, FVKESK. DNA of the CDR3: TGTGCCAGCCACACCGGGACTAGCCCTTTTGGTGAGCAGTTCTTC. Translation: CASHTGTSPFGEQFF.

The J gene is TRBJ2-2, the V gene TRBV5-1, with D possibly being TRBD2 (5 bases). V shed 5 bases and J shed 0 bases, with 11 bases lying between them. The germline V gene encodes CDR1 SGHRS and CDR2 YFSETQ. The CDR3 spans 15 residues. This CDR3 is CASSSGVPNTGELFF. In DNA, the CDR3 is TGCGCCAGCAGTTCCGGGGTACCGAACACCGGGGAGCTGTTTTTT.

The J gene is TRBJ2-5, the V gene TRBV18, with D maybe TRBD1 (6 bases). Germline V gene data show CDR1 as KGHSH and CDR2 as LQKENI. Trimming cost V 5 bases and J 1 base, with 14 bases left between them. This CDR3 contains 15 residues. In DNA form, the CDR3 reads TGTGCCAGCTCATCAACCAGGGGAACCCAAGAGACCCAGTACTTC. Its protein product is CASSSTRGTQETQYF. The full variable domain, in which reference TRBV18 and TRBJ2-5 provide the parts outside the CDR3, is NAGVMQNPRHLVRRRGQEARLRCSPMKGHSHVYWYRQLPEEGLKFMVYLQKENIIDESGMPKERFSAEFPKEGPSILRIQQVVRGDSAAYFCASSSTRGTQETQYFGPGTRLLVL.

The chain employs TRBV6-5 and TRBJ1-2, with D possibly TRBD1 on 6 matching bases. Trimming shortened V by 2 bases and J by 6 bases, and 13 bases separated the two germline ends. This CDR3 has 14 amino acids. Germline V CDR1 and CDR2: MNHEY, SVGAGI. The CDR3: CASSYGGEYDGYTF. For the CDR3, the DNA is TGTGCCAGCAGTTACGGGGGCGAGTATGATGGCTACACCTTC.

This clone was seen only a few times. The V gene is TRBV6-5, the J gene TRBJ1-1, with D possibly matching TRBD1 (5 bases). This CDR3 spans 13 amino acids. V shed 6 bases and J shed 5 bases, with 13 bases lying between them. In germline, CDR1 is MNHEY, CDR2 SVGAGI. The CDR3: CASRGRDWTEAFF. The CDR3 DNA is TGTGCCAGCAGGGGGCGGGATTGGACTGAAGCTTTCTTT.

V and J are TRBV11-3 and TRBJ2-5; 9 bases are shared with TRBD1. V trimming: 5 bases; J trimming: 4 bases; junction bases outside the gene matches: 5. This CDR3 comprises 14 residues. Germline CDR1 is SGHNT and CDR2 is YENEEA. CDR3 residues: CASSKTGGRETQYF. The CDR3 bases are TGTGCCAGCAGCAAGACAGGGGGTCGAGAGACCCAGTACTTC. Using reference TRBV11-3 and TRBJ2-5 for the parts outside the CDR3, the full variable domain is EAGVVQSPRYKIIEKKQPVAFWCNPISGHNTLYWYLQNLGQGPELLIRYENEEAVDDSQLPKDRFSAERLKGVDSTLKIQPAELGDSAVYLCASSKTGGRETQYFGPGTRLLVL.

This clone was counted a few times. This sequence joins TRBV12-3 or TRBV12-4 and TRBJ2-7, with 7 bases fitting TRBD2. Unmatched junction bases numbered 5, after V lost 10 bases and J lost 2 bases. The CDR3 is made up of 12 amino acids. The chain's CDR3 is CATGRGAYEQYF. CDR3 DNA: TGTGCCACCGGCCGGGGGGCCTACGAGCAGTACTTC.

This clone was found once. This chain connects TRBV7-6 to TRBJ2-3; D is uncertain. Germline CDR1 and CDR2: SGHVS and FNYEAQ. The CDR3 consists of 12 residues. V gave up 5 bases and J gave up 1 base, with 4 bases separating them. The CDR3 here is CASSPRTDTQYF. The DNA of the CDR3 is TGTGCCAGCAGCCCTCGCACAGATACGCAGTATTTT.

The gene calls are TRBV2 and TRBJ2-1; TRBD2 aligns across 8 bases. Germline CDR1 SNHLY, CDR2 FYNNEI. Trimming removed 6 bases from V and 3 bases from J; junction bases left unmatched: 7. There are 15 residues in the CDR3. CDR3 residues: CASRAAGGHYNEQFF. The CDR3 DNA follows: TGTGCCAGCAGGGCCGCGGGGGGACACTACAATGAGCAGTTCTTC. The full variable domain, in which reference TRBV2 and TRBJ2-1 provide the parts outside the CDR3, is EPEVTQTPSHQVTQMGQEVILRCVPISNHLYFYWYRQILGQKVEFLVSFYNNEISEKSEIFDDQFSVERPDGSNFTLKIRSTKLEDSAMYFCASRAAGGHYNEQFFGPGTRLTVL.

V and J are TRBV5-1 and TRBJ2-1, with 9 bases fitting TRBD1. The CDR3 extends over 15 amino acids. Per germline, CDR1 SGHRS and CDR2 YFSETQ. V was pared by 5 bases and J by 4 bases, with 7 bases of the junction left unmatched. The CDR3 loop is CASSFGTGRYNEQFF. The CDR3 nucleotides read TGCGCCAGCAGTTTCGGGACAGGGCGGTACAATGAGCAGTTCTTC.

The rearrangement joins TRBV30 to TRBJ1-5; D remains unclear. The germline V and J ends were trimmed by 2 bases and 5 bases, with 10 bases remaining between them. Germline V gives CDR1 GTSNPN, CDR2 SVGIG (reference sequence). This CDR3 contains 13 residues. The CDR3 nucleotides are TGTGCCTGGAGTATCTCCGGGGATCAGCCCCAGCATTTT. It specifies CAWSISGDQPQHF.

The chain has TRBV29-1 and TRBJ1-2; a weak D match, TRBD1 (6 bases). Germline V gene data show CDR1 as SQVTM and CDR2 as ANQGSEA. Between the trimmed V and J ends, which lost 4 bases and 4 bases, there was a span of 22 bases. This CDR3 has 16 amino acids. The CDR3 nucleotides read TGCAGCGTTGGGGCGGATACAGGGCCACTGGTCTATGGCTACACCTTC. This encodes CSVGADTGPLVYGYTF.

This clone came up once. The chain carries TRBV2 and TRBJ2-2, with 8 nucleotides matching TRBD1. The CDR3 is made up of 16 amino acids. Germline V gene data show CDR1 as SNHLY and CDR2 as FYNNEI. Trimming cost V 6 bases and J 5 bases; bases outside gene matches: 11. In nucleotides, the CDR3 is TGTGCCAGCAGGCCAACCCGACAGGGGATAACCGGGGAGCTGTTTTTT. Translating gives CASRPTRQGITGELFF.

The gene calls are TRBV3-1 (or the pseudogene TRBV3-2) and TRBJ2-1; 13 bases fit TRBD2. Germline V gene data show CDR1 as LGHDT and CDR2 as YNNKEL (reference sequence). V lost 4 bases and J lost 8; bases outside the gene matches: 5. The CDR3 spans 15 residues. The chain's CDR3 is CASSPGLAGAYEQFF. The CDR3 region has the DNA TGTGCCAGCAGCCCAGGACTAGCGGGGGCCTATGAGCAGTTCTTC.

The chain carries TRBV6-5 and TRBJ1-5; 7 positions match TRBD1. The V gene's germline CDR1 is MNHEY and CDR2 SVGAGI. Unmatched junction bases numbered 12, after V lost 6 bases and J lost 7 bases. CDR3 size: 15 residues. The CDR3 nucleotides read TGTGCCAGCAGCTCCACAGGGGTAGAGGGACAGCCCCAGCATTTT. This translates into CASSSTGVEGQPQHF.

The chain links TRBV1 to TRBJ2-5; the DNA was not compared with TRBD1, the D call given in the table. TRBV1 is a pseudogene. The CDR3 runs 15 residues. The CDR3 here is CTSSLPRRQVETQYF. The CDR3 region has the DNA TGCACCAGCAGCCTACCCCGGAGACAGGTCGAGACCCAGTACTTC.

The sample holds a few counts of this clone. The V and J genes are TRBV15 and TRBJ2-5; tentative D call: TRBD2 (5 bases). CDR1 LNHNV and CDR2 YYDKDF come from the germline V gene (reference sequence). The germline V and J ends were trimmed by 6 bases and 0 bases, with 8 bases remaining between them. The CDR3 sequence is 13 residues long. DNA for the CDR3: TGTGCCACCAGGCCGGGATACCAAGAGACCCAGTACTTC. This gives the protein CATRPGYQETQYF.

The V call is TRBV5-1, the J call TRBJ1-3, with 8 bases identical to TRBD1. The trim removed 0 bases at V and 1 base at J, leaving 12 bases unmatched. Per the germline V gene, CDR1 is SGHRS and CDR2 is YFSETQ. The CDR3 extends over 19 amino acids. As DNA, the CDR3 is TGCGCCAGCAGCTTGGGTTCCGGGACAGGTATGGGTTCTGGAAACACCATATATTTT. It specifies CASSLGSGTGMGSGNTIYF.

This chain joins TRBV7-9 and TRBJ1-1; D is perhaps TRBD1 (5 bases). Trimming removed 1 base at V and 8 bases at J, with 11 bases between. The V gene's germline CDR1 is SEHNR and CDR2 FQNEAQ (reference sequence). The CDR3 runs to 13 residues. The CDR3 bases are TGTGCCAGCAGCTTAGGGGGCTCCGGCGAAGCTTTCTTT. It specifies CASSLGGSGEAFF.

The rearrangement uses TRBV15 and TRBJ1-2; D is undetermined. Trimming stripped 1 base from V and 1 base from J, with 4 bases between. The CDR3 spans 13 residues. CDR1 is LNHNV, CDR2 YYDKDF, per germline (reference sequence). This chain's CDR3 is CATSRAINYGYTF. DNA for the CDR3: TGTGCCACCAGCAGAGCTATTAACTATGGCTACACCTTC.

The rearrangement joins TRBV4-2 to TRBJ2-2; D call uncertain. The CDR3 is 14 amino acids. Trimming pared 4 bases from V and 8 bases from J, leaving 14 bases between. Germline-derived CDR1 and CDR2 are LGHNA and YNFKEQ. The CDR3, as DNA: TGTGCCAGCAGCCCAACGAGGTGGTCTGGGGAGCTGTTTTTT. Encoded protein: CASSPTRWSGELFF.

The chain carries TRBV21-1 and TRBJ1-1; no DNA check was done on the table's D call, TRBD1. TRBV21-1 is a known pseudogene. The CDR3 has 14 amino acids. The CDR3 is CASSKEGQYTEAFF. The CDR3, as DNA: TGTGCCAGCAGCAAAGAGGGACAGTACACTGAAGCTTTCTTT.